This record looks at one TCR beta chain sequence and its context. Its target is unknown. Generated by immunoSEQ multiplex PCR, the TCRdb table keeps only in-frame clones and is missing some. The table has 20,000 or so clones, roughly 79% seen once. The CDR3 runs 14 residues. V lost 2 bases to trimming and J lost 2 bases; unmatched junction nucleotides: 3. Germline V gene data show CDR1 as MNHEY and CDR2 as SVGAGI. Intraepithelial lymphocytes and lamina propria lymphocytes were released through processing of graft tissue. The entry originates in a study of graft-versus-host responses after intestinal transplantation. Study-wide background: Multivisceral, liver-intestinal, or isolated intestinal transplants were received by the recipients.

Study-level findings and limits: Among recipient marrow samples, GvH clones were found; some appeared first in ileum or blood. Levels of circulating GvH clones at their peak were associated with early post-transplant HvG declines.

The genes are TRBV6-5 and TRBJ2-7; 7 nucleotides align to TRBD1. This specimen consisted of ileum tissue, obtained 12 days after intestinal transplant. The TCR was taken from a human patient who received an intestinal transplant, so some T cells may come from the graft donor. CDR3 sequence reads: CASSYGDSTYEQYF. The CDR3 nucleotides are TGTGCCAGCAGTTACGGGGACAGCACCTACGAGCAGTACTTC.